The rows below give T cell receptor beta chains drawn from one sample of a study of T cell responses to AZD1222 COVID-19 vaccine. The method was immunoSEQ multiplex PCR; TCRdb's version includes in-frame clones alone and lacks a portion of them. The sample shows fewer than 150,000 clones, about 90% of them seen only once. The material was peripheral blood, obtained on day 0 of AZD1222 vaccination. These receptors all stem from an adult in good health. CDR3s include the opening cysteine and the closing phenylalanine or tryptophan. D genes are given only for firm matches. A row's size may be missing; if present it is once, few, many or a size class.

v_gene	j_gene	abundance	d_gene	CDR3aa	CDR3nt
TRBV10-3	TRBJ1-2	.	.	CATGGQALWGYTF	TGTGCCACCGGCGGCCAGGCCCTGTGGGGCTACACCTTC
TRBV13	TRBJ2-1	.	.	CASSSAGNEQFF	TGTGCCAGCAGCTCTGCGGGTAATGAGCAGTTCTTC
TRBV19	TRBJ2-1	.	TRBD2	CASKKGGLYNEQFF	TGTGCCAGTAAGAAGGGAGGGCTATACAATGAGCAGTTCTTC
TRBV27	TRBJ1-4	.	.	CASSTWGGSEKLFF	TGTGCCAGCAGTACCTGGGGGGGTTCGGAAAAACTGTTTTTT
TRBV7-2	TRBJ1-3	.	TRBD1	CASSLHPGQGAENTIYF	TGTGCCAGCAGCCTCCACCCCGGACAGGGGGCTGAAAACACCATATATTTT
TRBV12-3/TRBV12-4	TRBJ1-1	.	.	CAIPTEREAFF	TGTGCCATTCCGACGGAGCGTGAAGCTTTCTTT
TRBV27	TRBJ1-2	.	.	CASSPGTLEDGYTF	TGTGCCAGCAGTCCCGGGACCCTGGAGGATGGCTACACCTTC
TRBV2	TRBJ2-7	.	TRBD2	CASRNGGAYEQYF	TGTGCCAGCAGGAACGGGGGGGCCTACGAGCAGTACTTC
TRBV30	TRBJ2-7	.	.	CAWSWDGSSYEQYF	TGTGCCTGGAGCTGGGACGGGAGCTCCTACGAGCAGTACTTC
TRBV2	TRBJ2-4	once	TRBD1	CASSSRDRVNIQYF	TGTGCCAGCAGCAGTAGAGACAGGGTCAACATTCAGTACTTC
TRBV30	TRBJ1-2	few	.	CAWSVSGGASGGYTF	TGTGCCTGGAGTGTATCCGGGGGGGCCAGTGGTGGCTACACCTTC
TRBV11-2	TRBJ2-3	.	TRBD1	CASSPTGLSTDTQYF	TGTGCCAGCAGCCCGACAGGGCTCAGCACAGATACGCAGTATTTT
TRBV7-9	TRBJ1-3	few	.	CASSLRGVGNTIYF	TGTGCCAGCAGCTTACGTGGGGTCGGAAACACCATATATTTT
TRBV29-1	TRBJ2-1	.	.	CSVGAGDNEQFF	TGCAGCGTTGGGGCAGGAGACAATGAGCAGTTCTTC
TRBV11-2	TRBJ2-4	.	TRBD1	CASSGTGEPEYF	TGTGCCAGCAGCGGGACAGGGGAACCGGAGTACTTC
TRBV9	TRBJ2-5	.	.	CASSVNGQIQETQYF	TGTGCCAGCAGCGTTAACGGACAGATTCAAGAGACCCAGTACTTC
TRBV10-1	TRBJ2-1	few	.	CASSESPLDRHTPGSYNEQFF	TGCGCCAGCAGTGAGTCGCCTTTGGACAGACATACCCCCGGCTCCTACAATGAGCAGTTCTTC
TRBV19	TRBJ2-7	.	TRBD1	CASSPSTGGTGYEQYF	TGTGCCAGTAGTCCCTCGACAGGGGGGACGGGTTACGAGCAGTACTTC
TRBV29-1	TRBJ1-2	few	.	CSVGQSYGYTF	TGCAGCGTTGGGCAGTCCTATGGCTACACCTTC
TRBV29-1	TRBJ1-5	.	TRBD1	CSARTGISSQHF	TGCAGCGCCAGGACAGGCATTTCGTCCCAGCATTTT
TRBV28	TRBJ2-3	.	TRBD1	CAILGQGFADTQYF	TGTGCGATACTGGGACAGGGGTTTGCAGATACGCAGTATTTT
TRBV28	TRBJ2-7	.	TRBD2	CASRTPSGIEQYF	TGTGCCAGCCGAACCCCTAGCGGGATCGAGCAGTACTTC
TRBV30	TRBJ2-1	.	.	CAWSAQVEQFF	TGTGCCTGGAGTGCTCAGGTTGAGCAGTTCTTC
TRBV30	TRBJ2-7	.	TRBD1	CAWSAYRGPYEQYF	TGTGCCTGGAGTGCCTACAGGGGGCCTTACGAGCAGTACTTC
TRBV11-3	TRBJ2-7	.	.	CASSLGGRGVEQYF	TGTGCCAGCAGCTTAGGAGGCAGGGGTGTCGAGCAGTACTTC
TRBV2	TRBJ2-4	once	.	CASRVIGKLIQYF	TGTGCCAGCAGAGTTATAGGAAAGCTCATTCAGTACTTC
TRBV25-1	TRBJ1-1	.	.	CASSEYGFEAFF	TGTGCCAGCAGTGAATATGGGTTTGAAGCTTTCTTT
TRBV28	TRBJ2-3	.	TRBD2	CASPPVAGAPDTQYF	TGTGCCAGCCCTCCTGTAGCGGGGGCCCCGGATACGCAGTATTTT
TRBV27	TRBJ2-7	.	TRBD1	CASSPSGQGSEQYF	TGTGCCAGCAGCCCGTCGGGACAGGGATCCGAGCAGTACTTC
TRBV3-1/TRBV3-2	TRBJ1-1	once	.	CASREMGGTEAFF	TGTGCCAGCAGAGAGATGGGGGGGACTGAAGCTTTCTTT
TRBV2	TRBJ2-2	.	TRBD2	CASTDGLAGLSTGELFF	TGTGCCAGCACCGACGGACTAGCGGGGTTAAGCACCGGGGAGCTGTTTTTT
TRBV10-1	TRBJ1-5	.	.	CASSSDRYSNQPQHF	TGCGCCAGCAGCTCGGACAGATATAGCAATCAGCCCCAGCATTTT
TRBV10-1	TRBJ2-7	once	.	CASSATSRVYEQYF	TGCGCCAGCAGTGCAACATCCCGCGTCTACGAGCAGTACTTC
TRBV7-8	TRBJ2-1	.	.	CASSLRINNEQFF	TGTGCCAGCAGCTTAAGGATCAACAATGAGCAGTTCTTC
TRBV28	TRBJ2-2	.	.	CASSFGGIGELFF	TGTGCCAGCAGTTTCGGCGGAATCGGGGAGCTGTTTTTT
TRBV5-4	TRBJ1-2	.	TRBD1	CASSHRQGRNYGYTF	TGTGCCAGCAGCCATAGACAGGGCAGAAACTATGGCTACACCTTC
TRBV27	TRBJ1-5	.	TRBD1	CASTLTGGPNQPQHF	TGTGCCAGCACCTTGACAGGGGGACCCAATCAGCCCCAGCATTTT
TRBV6-5	TRBJ2-3	.	TRBD2	CASDSGTSGKDTQYF	TGTGCCAGTGACTCCGGGACTAGCGGGAAGGATACGCAGTATTTT
TRBV28	TRBJ2-7	.	.	CASSSPGEPSNEQYF	TGTGCCAGCAGTTCGCCGGGGGAACCCTCCAACGAGCAGTACTTC
TRBV7-4	TRBJ2-3	.	TRBD1	CASSLERDRGRTDTQYF	TGTGCCAGCAGCTTAGAGAGGGACAGGGGTCGCACAGATACGCAGTATTTT
TRBV28	TRBJ1-3	.	.	CASSLWTGSGNTIYF	TGTGCCAGCAGTTTATGGACAGGCTCTGGAAACACCATATATTTT
TRBV3-1/TRBV3-2	TRBJ2-7	few	TRBD2	CAGARTSGGRTYEQYF	TGTGCCGGGGCGAGGACTAGCGGGGGTCGGACCTACGAGCAGTACTTC
TRBV3-1/TRBV3-2	TRBJ1-2	.	.	CASSQVGATGYTF	TGTGCCAGCAGCCAAGTTGGGGCGACTGGCTACACCTTC
TRBV4-1	TRBJ2-1	few	TRBD1	CASSHPGTVYNEQFF	TGCGCCAGCAGCCATCCCGGGACAGTCTACAATGAGCAGTTCTTC
TRBV15	TRBJ1-4	.	.	CATSSQGSLNEKLFF	TGTGCCACCAGCAGTCAGGGGTCCCTGAATGAAAAACTGTTTTTT
TRBV2	TRBJ2-2	.	.	CASNGRTANTGELFF	TGTGCCAGCAATGGTAGGACAGCAAACACCGGGGAGCTGTTTTTT
TRBV29-1	TRBJ1-2	.	.	CSAEGELGDGYTF	TGCAGCGCTGAAGGGGAGCTGGGGGATGGCTACACCTTC
TRBV19	TRBJ2-3	.	.	CASKLTATDTQYF	TGTGCCAGTAAACTGACCGCCACAGATACGCAGTATTTT
TRBV6-5	TRBJ1-2	.	TRBD1	CASSYSRGGGLTGYTF	TGTGCCAGCAGTTACTCAAGAGGAGGGGGCTTAACCGGCTACACCTTC
TRBV27	TRBJ1-1	.	.	CASSLRGGDTEAFF	TGTGCCAGCAGTTTGAGAGGGGGAGACACTGAAGCTTTCTTT